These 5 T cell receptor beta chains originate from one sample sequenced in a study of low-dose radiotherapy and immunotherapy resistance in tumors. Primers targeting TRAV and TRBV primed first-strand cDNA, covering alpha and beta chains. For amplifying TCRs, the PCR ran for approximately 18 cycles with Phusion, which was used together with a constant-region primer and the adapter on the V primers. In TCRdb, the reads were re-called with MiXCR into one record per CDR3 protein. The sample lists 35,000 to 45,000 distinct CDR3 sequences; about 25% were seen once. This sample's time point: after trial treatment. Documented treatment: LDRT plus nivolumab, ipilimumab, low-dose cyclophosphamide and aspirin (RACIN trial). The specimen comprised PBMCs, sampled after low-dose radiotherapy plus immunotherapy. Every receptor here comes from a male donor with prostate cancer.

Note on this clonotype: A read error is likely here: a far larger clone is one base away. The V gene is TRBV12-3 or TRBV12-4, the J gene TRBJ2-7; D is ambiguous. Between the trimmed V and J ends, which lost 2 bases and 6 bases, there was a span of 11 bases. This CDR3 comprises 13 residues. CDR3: CASSLTIRGEQYF. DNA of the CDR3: TGTGCCAGCAGTTTAACTATCCGCGGCGAGCAGTACTTC.

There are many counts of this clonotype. The CDR3: CAWSTKGQSNQPQHF. The CDR3 bases are TGTGCCTGGAGTACTAAGGGGCAGAGCAATCAGCCCCAGCATTTT. The chain links TRBV30 to TRBJ1-5; TRBD1 is a possible D gene (5 bases). This CDR3 is built from 15 residues. V lost 2 bases, J lost 1 base, and 12 bases lay in between. The germline V gene encodes CDR1 GTSNPN and CDR2 SVGIG (reference sequence).

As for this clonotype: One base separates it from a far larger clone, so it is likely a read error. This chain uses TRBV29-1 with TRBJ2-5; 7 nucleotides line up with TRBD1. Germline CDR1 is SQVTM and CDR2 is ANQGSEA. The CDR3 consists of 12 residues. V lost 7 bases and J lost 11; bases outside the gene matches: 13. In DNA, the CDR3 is TGCAGCGGGGACAGATCTGGGAATGAGCAGTACTTC. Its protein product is CSGDRSGNEQYF.

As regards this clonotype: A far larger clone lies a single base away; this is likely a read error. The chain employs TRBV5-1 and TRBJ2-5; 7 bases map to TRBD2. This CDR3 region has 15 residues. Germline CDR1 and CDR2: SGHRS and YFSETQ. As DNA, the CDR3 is TGTGCCAGCAGCTTGACTGGCGGGGGAAAAGAGACCCAGTACTTC. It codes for CASSLTGGGKETQYF.

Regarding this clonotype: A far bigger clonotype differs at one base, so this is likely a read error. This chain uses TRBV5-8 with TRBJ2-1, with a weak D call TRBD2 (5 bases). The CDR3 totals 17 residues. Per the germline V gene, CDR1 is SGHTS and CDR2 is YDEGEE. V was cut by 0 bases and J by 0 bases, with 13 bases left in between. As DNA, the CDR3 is TGTGCCAGCAGCTTGGCTGGACTGTCGGGCTCCTACAATGAGCAGTTCTTC. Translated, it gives CASSLAGLSGSYNEQFF.